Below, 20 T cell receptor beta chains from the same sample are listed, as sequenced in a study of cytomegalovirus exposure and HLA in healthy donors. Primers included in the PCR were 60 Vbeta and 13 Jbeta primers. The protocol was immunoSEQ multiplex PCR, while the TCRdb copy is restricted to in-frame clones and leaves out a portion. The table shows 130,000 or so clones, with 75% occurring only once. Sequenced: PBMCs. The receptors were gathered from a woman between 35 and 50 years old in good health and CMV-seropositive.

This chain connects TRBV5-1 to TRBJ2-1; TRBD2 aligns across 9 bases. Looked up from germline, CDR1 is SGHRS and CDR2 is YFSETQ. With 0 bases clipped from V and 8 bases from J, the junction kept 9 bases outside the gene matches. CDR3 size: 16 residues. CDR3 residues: CASSLAWREGGDEQFF. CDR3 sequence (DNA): TGCGCCAGCAGCTTGGCCTGGCGGGAGGGCGGCGATGAGCAGTTCTTC.

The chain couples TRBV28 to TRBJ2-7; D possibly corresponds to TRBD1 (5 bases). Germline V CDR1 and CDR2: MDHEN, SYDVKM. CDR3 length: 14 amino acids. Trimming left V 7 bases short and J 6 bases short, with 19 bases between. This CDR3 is CASTLPDQGGEQYF. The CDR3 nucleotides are TGTGCCAGCACCCTCCCCGATCAGGGCGGCGAGCAGTACTTC.

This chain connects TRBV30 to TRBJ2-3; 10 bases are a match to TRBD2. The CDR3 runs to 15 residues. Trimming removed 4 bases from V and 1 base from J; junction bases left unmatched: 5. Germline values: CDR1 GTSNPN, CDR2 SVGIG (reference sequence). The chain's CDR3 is CAWNPGTSGTDTQYF. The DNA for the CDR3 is TGTGCCTGGAACCCCGGGACTAGCGGCACAGATACGCAGTATTTT.

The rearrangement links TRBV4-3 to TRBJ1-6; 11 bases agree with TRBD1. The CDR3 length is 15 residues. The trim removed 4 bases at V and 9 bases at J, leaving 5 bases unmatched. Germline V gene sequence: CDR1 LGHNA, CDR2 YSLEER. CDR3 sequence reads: CASSLTGTGGSPLHF. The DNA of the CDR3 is TGCGCCAGCAGCCTCACCGGGACAGGGGGTTCACCCCTCCACTTT.

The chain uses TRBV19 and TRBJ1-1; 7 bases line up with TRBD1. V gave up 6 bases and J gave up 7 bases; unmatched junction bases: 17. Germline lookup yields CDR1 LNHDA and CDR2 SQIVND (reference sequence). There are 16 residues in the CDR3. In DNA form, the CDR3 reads TGTGCCAGTAGGCAGAGAAATACAGGGGATCGGAGTGAAGCTTTCTTT. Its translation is CASRQRNTGDRSEAFF.

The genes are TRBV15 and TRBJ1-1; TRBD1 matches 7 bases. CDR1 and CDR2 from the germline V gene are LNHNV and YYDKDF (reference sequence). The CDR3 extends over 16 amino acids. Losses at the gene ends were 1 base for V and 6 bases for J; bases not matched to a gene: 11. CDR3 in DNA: TGTGCCACCAGCAGAGTGACAGGGTTAAGTTGGGCTGAAGCTTTCTTT. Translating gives CATSRVTGLSWAEAFF.

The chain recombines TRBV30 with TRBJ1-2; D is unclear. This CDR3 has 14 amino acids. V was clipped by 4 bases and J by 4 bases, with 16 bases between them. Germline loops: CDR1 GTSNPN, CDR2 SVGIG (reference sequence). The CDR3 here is CAWTRQAIPYGYTF. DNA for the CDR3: TGTGCCTGGACCCGCCAGGCGATCCCCTATGGCTACACCTTC.

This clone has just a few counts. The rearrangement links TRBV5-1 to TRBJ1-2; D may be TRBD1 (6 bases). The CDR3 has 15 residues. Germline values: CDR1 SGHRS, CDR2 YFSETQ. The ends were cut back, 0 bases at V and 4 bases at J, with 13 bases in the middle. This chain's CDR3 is CASSLEQGRPYGYTF. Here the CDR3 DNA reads TGCGCCAGCAGCTTGGAACAGGGACGACCCTATGGCTACACCTTC.

CDR3: CASSANRDTGELFF. For the CDR3, the DNA is TGTGCCAGCAGTGCCAACAGGGACACCGGGGAGCTGTTTTTT. V and J are TRBV6-4 and TRBJ2-2; the D gene is possibly TRBD1 (6 bases). Germline V gene sequence: CDR1 MRHNA, CDR2 SNTAGT. The CDR3 sequence is 14 residues long. Trimming removed 4 bases at V and 3 bases at J, with 9 bases between.

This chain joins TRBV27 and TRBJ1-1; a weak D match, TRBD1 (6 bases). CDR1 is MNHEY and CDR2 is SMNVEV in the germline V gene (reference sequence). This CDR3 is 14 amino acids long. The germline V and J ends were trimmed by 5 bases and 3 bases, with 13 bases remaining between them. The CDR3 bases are TGTGCCAGCAGTCGAGGGGGAGCTTACACTGAAGCTTTCTTT. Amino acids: CASSRGGAYTEAFF.

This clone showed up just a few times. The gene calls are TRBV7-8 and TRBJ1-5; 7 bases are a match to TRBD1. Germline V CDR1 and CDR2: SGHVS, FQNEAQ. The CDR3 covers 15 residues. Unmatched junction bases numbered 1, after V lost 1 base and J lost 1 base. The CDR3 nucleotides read TGTGCCAGCAGCTTAGTACAGGGGAGCAATCAGCCCCAGCATTTT. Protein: CASSLVQGSNQPQHF.

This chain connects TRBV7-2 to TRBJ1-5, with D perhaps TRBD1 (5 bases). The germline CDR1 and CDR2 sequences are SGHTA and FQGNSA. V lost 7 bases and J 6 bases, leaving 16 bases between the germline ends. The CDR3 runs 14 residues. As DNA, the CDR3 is TGTGCCAGCACCATACAAGGGGCAGGTCAGCCCCAGCATTTT. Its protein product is CASTIQGAGQPQHF.

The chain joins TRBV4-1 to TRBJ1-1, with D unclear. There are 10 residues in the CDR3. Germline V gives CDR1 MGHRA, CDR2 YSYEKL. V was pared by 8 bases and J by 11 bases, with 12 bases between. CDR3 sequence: CASDWVHAFF. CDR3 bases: TGCGCCAGCGACTGGGTTCACGCTTTCTTT.

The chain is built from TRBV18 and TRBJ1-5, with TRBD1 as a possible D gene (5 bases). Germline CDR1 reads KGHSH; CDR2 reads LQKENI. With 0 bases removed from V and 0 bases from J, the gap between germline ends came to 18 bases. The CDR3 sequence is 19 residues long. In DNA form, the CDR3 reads TGTGCCAGCTCACCACCGAAACATCAGGGTGATTATAGCAATCAGCCCCAGCATTTT. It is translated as CASSPPKHQGDYSNQPQHF.

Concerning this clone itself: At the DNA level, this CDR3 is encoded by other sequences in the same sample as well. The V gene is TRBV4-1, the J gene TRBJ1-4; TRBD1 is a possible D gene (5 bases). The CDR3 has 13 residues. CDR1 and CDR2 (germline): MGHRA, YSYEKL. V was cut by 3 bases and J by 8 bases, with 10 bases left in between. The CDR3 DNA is TGCGCCAGCAGCCAGGTTGGGGGGGAAAAACTGTTTTTT. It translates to CASSQVGGEKLFF.

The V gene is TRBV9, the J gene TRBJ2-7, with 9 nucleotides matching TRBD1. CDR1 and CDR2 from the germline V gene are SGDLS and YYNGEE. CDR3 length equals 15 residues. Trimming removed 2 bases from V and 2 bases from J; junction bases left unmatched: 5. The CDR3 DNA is TGTGCCAGCAGCGTGGGGACAGGGACTACCTACGAGCAGTACTTC. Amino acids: CASSVGTGTTYEQYF.

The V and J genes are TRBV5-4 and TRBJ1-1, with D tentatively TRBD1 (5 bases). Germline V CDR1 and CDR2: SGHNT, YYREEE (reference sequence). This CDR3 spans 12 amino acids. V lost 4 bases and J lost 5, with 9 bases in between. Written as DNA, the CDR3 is TGTGCCAGCAGCCCTCAGGGAACTGAAGCTTTCTTT. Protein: CASSPQGTEAFF. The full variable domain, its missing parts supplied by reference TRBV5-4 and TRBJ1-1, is ETGVTQSPTHLIKTRGQQVTLRCSSQSGHNTVSWYQQALGQGPQFIFQYYREEENGRGNFPPRFSGLQFPNYSSELNVNALELDDSALYLCASSPQGTEAFFGQGTRLTVV.

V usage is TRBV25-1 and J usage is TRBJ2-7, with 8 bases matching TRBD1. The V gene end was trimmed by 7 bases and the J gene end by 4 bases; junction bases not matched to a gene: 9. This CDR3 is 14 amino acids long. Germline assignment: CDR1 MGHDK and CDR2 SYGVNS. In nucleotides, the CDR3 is TGTGCCAGCACTCGAGGACAGGGTTCGTACGAGCAGTACTTC. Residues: CASTRGQGSYEQYF.

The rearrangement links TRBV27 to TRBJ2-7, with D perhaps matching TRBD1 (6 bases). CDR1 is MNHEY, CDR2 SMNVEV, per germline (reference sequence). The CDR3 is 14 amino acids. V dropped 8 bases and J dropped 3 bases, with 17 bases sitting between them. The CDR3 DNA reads TGTGCCAGCGCCCCGACAGGAGGATACTACGAGCAGTACTTC. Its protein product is CASAPTGGYYEQYF.

The CDR3 loop is CASNSDSSNQPQHF. In nucleotides, the CDR3 is TGTGCCAGCAACTCAGACAGTAGCAATCAGCCCCAGCATTTT. This rearrangement joins TRBV2 to TRBJ1-5, with D possibly TRBD1 on 5 matching bases. Germline V gene data show CDR1 as SNHLY and CDR2 as FYNNEI. This CDR3 is 14 amino acids long. Trimming pared 7 bases from V and 0 bases from J, leaving 10 bases between.